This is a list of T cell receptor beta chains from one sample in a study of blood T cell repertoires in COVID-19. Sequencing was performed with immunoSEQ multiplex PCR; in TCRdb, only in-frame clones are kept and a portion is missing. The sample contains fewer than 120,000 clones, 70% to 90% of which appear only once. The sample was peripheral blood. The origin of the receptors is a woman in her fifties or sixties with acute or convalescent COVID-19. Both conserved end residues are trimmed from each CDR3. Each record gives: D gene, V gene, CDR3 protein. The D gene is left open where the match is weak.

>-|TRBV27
ASSLGGGIGELF
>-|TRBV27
ASSLREDQPQH
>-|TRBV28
ASSFPRVDGYT
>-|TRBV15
ATSRGAGDTQY
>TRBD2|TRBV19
ASSMASGSVDTQY
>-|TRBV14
ASSRSYEQY
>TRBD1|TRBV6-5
ASMTDRGTDTQY
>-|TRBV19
ASSASGTPL
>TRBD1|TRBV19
ASSIPGTGVDEQF
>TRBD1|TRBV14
ASSQGQGNTGELF
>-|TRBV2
ASSEDQTYEQY
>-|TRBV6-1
ASSENAGHQPQH
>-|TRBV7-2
ASSLRQAPGTQY
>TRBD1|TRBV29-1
SYGQGASGETQY
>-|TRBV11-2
ASSLYNNEQF
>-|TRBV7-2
ASSLGHTSQVRETQY
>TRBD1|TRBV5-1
ASRSGTGNTGELF
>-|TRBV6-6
ASRPALATSYEQY
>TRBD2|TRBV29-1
SVVTAAGGPMSTDTQY
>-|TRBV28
ASTPRAYNEQF
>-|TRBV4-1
ASSQDPSTDTQY
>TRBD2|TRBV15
ATSSSRTSNFGETQY
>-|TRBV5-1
ASSSGSGTGANVLT
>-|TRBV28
ASSSGGYEQY
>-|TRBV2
ASRGFMQGSTEAF
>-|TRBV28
ASSLRVSGAF
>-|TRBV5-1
ASSLAGGNEKLF
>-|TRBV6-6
ASSFTGQETQY
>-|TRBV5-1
ASSLATAGLKTPYEQY
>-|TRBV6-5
ASIPKTANTEAF
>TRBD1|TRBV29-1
SVRDSTDQPQH